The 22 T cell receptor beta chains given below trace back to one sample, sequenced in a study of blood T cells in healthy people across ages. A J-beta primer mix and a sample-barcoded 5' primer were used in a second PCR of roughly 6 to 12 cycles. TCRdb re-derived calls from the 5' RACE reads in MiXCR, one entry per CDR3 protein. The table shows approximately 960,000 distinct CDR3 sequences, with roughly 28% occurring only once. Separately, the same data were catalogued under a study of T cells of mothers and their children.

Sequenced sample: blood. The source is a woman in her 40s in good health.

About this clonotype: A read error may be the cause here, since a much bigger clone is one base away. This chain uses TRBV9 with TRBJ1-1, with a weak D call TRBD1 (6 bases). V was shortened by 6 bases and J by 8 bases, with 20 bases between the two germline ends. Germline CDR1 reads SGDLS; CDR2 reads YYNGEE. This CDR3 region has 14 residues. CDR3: CASTRHTGSSEAFF. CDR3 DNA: TGTGCCAGCACTCGACACACAGGGAGCTCCGAAGCTTTCTTT. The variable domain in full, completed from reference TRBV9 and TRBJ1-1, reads DSGVTQTPKHLITATGQRVTLRCSPRSGDLSVYWYQQSLDQGLQFLIQYYNGEERAKGNILERFSAQQFPDLHSELNLSSLELGDSALYFCASTRHTGSSEAFFGQGTRLTVV.

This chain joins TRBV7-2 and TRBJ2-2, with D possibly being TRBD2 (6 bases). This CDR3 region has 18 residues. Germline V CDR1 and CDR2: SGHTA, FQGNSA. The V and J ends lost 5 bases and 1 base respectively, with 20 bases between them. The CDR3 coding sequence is TGTGCCAGCAGCGTAACATCCTATAGGGGACTGAACACCGGGGAGCTGTTTTTT. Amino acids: CASSVTSYRGLNTGELFF.

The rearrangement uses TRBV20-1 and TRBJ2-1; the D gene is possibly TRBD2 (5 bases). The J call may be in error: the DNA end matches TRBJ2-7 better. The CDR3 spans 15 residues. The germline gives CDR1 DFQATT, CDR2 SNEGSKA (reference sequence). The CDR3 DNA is TGCAGTGCTAGAGATTTAAGCCGAGACTACAATGAGCAGTACTTC. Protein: CSARDLSRDYNEQYF.

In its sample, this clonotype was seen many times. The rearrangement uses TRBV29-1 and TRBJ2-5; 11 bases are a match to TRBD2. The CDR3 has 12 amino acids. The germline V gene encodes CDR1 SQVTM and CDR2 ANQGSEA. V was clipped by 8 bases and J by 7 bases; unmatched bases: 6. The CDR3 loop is CSMRLAGGTQYF. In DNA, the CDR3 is TGCAGCATGCGGCTAGCGGGAGGGACCCAGTACTTC.

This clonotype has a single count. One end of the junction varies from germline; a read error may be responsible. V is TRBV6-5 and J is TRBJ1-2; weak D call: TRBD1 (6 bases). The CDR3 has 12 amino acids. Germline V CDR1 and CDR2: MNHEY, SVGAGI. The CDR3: CASSPRRGGYAF. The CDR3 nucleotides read TGTGCCAGCAGCCCCCGGAGGGGGGGCTACGCCTTC.

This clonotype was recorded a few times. The CDR3 spells CASSLLGNGGSYYNEQFF. In DNA form, the CDR3 reads TGTGCCAGCAGCTTACTGGGAAACGGTGGCTCATACTACAATGAGCAGTTCTTC. V usage is TRBV7-3 and J usage is TRBJ2-1, with D uncertain. V lost 2 bases, J lost 3 bases, and 20 bases lay in between. The germline V gene has CDR1 SGHTA and CDR2 FQGTGA. The CDR3 covers 18 residues.

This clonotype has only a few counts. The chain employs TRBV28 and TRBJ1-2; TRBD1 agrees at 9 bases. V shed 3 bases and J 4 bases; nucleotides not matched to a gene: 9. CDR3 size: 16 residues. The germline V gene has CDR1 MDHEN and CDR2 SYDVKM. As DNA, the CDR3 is TGTGCCAGCAGTTTCGGGACAGGGACTACCTCCTATGGCTACACCTTC. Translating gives CASSFGTGTTSYGYTF.

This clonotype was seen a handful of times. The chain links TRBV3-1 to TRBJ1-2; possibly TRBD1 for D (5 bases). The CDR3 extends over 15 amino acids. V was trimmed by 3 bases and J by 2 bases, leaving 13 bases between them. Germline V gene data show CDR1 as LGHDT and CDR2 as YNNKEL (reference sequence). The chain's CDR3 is CASSQGRQGNYGYTF. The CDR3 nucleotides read TGTGCCAGCAGCCAGGGTAGGCAGGGAAACTATGGCTACACCTTC.

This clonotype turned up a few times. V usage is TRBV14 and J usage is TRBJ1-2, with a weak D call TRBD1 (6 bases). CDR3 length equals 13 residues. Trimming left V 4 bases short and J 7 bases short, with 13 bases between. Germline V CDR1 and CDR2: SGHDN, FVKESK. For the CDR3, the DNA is TGTGCCAGCAGCCCTTGCAGGGGTCTTGGCTACACCTTC. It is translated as CASSPCRGLGYTF.

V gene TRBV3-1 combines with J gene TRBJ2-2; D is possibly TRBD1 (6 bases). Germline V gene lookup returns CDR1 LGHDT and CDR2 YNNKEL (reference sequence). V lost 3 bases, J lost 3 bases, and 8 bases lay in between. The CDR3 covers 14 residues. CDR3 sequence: CASSQGAHTGELFF. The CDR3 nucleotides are TGTGCCAGCAGCCAGGGGGCCCACACCGGGGAGCTGTTTTTT. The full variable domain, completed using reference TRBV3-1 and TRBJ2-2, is DTAVSQTPKYLVTQMGNDKSIKCEQNLGHDTMYWYKQDSKKFLKIMFSYNNKELIINETVPNRFSPKSPDKAHLNLHINSLELGDSAVYFCASSQGAHTGELFFGEGSRLTVL.

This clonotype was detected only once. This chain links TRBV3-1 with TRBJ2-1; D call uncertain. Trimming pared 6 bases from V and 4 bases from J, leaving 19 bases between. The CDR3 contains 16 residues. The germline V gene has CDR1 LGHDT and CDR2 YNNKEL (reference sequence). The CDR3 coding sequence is TGTGCCAGCAGTTTAAGCCCCCCCCCGAGGTACAATGAGCAGTTCTTC. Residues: CASSLSPPPRYNEQFF.

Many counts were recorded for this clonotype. The CDR3 reads CATSEVGDNEQFF. DNA of the CDR3: TGTGCCACCAGTGAGGTGGGGGACAATGAGCAGTTCTTC. V usage is TRBV24-1 and J usage is TRBJ2-1, with D perhaps given as TRBD1 or TRBD2 (5 bases each). V was clipped by 4 bases and J by 5 bases, with 8 bases between them. The CDR3 contains 13 residues. Germline-derived CDR1 and CDR2 are KGHDR and SFDVKD.

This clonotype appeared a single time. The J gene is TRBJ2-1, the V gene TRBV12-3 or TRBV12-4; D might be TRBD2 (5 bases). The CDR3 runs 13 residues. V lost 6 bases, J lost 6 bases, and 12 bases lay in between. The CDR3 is CASSPDYGNEQFF. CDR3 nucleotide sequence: TGTGCCAGCAGCCCTGACTACGGCAATGAGCAGTTCTTC.

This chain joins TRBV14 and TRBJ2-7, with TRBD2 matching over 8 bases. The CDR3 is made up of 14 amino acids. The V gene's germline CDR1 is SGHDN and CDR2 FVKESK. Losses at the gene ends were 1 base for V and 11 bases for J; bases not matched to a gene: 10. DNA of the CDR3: TGTGCCAGCAGCCAAGCGGGACTAGGAATATTGGAGTACTTC. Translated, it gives CASSQAGLGILEYF.

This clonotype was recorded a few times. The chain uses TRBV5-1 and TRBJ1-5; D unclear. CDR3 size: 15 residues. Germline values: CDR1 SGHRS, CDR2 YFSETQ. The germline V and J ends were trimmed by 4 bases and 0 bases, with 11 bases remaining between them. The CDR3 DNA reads TGCGCCAGCAGCGTGGACGGAGCTAGCAATCAGCCCCAGCATTTT. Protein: CASSVDGASNQPQHF.

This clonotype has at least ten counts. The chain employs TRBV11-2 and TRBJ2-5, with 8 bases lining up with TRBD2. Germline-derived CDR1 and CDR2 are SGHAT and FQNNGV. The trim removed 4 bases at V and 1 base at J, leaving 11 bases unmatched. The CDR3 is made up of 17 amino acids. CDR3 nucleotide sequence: TGTGCCAGCAGCTCCCCCAACGGGGGGGCCCCCCAAGAGACCCAGTACTTC. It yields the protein CASSSPNGGAPQETQYF.

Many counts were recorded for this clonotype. The CDR3 reads CASSLSRTDGNEQYF. The CDR3 region has the DNA TGTGCCAGCAGTTTATCTCGGACAGACGGCAACGAGCAGTACTTC. The chain recombines TRBV28 with TRBJ2-7; weak D call: TRBD1 (6 bases). Per germline, CDR1 MDHEN and CDR2 SYDVKM. Trimming cost V 1 base and J 5 bases, with 15 bases left between them. This CDR3 contains 15 residues.

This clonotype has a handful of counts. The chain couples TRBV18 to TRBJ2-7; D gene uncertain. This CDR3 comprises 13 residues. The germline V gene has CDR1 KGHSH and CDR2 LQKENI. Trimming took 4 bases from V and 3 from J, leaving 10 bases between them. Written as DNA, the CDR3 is TGTGCCAGCTCACAAAAACAAGTCTACGAGCAGTACTTC. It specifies CASSQKQVYEQYF.

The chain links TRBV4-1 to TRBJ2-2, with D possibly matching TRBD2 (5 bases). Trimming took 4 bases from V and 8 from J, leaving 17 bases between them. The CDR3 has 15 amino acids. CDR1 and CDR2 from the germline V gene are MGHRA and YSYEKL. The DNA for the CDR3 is TGCGCCAGCAGCCGAGAAAGGACCGGGGATGGGGAGCTGTTTTTT. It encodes CASSRERTGDGELFF.

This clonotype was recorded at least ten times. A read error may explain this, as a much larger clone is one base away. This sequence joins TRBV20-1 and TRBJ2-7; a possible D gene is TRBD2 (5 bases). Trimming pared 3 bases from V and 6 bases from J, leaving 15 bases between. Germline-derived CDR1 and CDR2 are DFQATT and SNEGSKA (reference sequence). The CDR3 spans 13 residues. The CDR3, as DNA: TGCAGTGCTAGTGGCGGGTACTGTGGCGAGCAGTACTTC. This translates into CSASGGYCGEQYF.

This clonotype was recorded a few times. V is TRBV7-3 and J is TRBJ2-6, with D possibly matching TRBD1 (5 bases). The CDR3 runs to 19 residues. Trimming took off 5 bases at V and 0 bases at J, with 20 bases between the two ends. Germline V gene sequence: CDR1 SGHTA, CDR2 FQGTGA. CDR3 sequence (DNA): TGTGCCAGCAGCCCCGACAGCCCTGGGCTCCGCTCTGGGGCCAACGTCCTGACTTTC. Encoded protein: CASSPDSPGLRSGANVLTF.

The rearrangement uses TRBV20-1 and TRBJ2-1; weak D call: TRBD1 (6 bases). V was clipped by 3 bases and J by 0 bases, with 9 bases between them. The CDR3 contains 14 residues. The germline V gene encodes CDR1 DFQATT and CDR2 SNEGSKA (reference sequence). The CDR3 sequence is CSASSRGSYNEQFF. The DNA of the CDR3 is TGCAGTGCTAGTAGCAGGGGCTCCTACAATGAGCAGTTCTTC.